This entry describes one T cell receptor beta chain. What it binds is not known. Germline CDR1 and CDR2: SGHRS and YFSETQ. The CDR3 loop spans 15 amino acids. This sample was taken from a study of T cells expressing NK-cell markers. Study conclusions and caveats: Topping the CD3+CD56-NKG2C+ fraction as well were these clonotypes, in a few donors.

TCRdb re-called the 5' RACE reads; every CDR3 protein appears as one record, without DNA. Recorded for this sample: 500,000 or so distinct CDR3 sequences. The TCR comes from a man aged 18 to 35 in good health. This chain uses TRBV5-1 with TRBJ2-4; TCRdb indicates TRBD2, and absent DNA this call remains unverified. The sample was blood T cells: a sorted CD56 or NKG2C T cell subset, CD4+ or CD8+ T cells, or bulk PBMC T cells (not recorded which). This CDR3 is CASSIAGGLKNIQYF.